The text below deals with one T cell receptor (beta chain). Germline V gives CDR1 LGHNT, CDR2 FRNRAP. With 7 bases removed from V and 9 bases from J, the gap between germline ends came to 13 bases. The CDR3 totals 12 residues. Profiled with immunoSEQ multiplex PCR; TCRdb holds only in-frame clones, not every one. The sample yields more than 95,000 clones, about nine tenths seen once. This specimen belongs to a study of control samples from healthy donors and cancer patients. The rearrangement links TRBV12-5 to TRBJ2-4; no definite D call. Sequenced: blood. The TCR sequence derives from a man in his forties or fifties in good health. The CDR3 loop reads CASAPPQRIQYF. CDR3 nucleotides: TGTGCTAGTGCCCCCCCCCAACGCATTCAGTACTTC. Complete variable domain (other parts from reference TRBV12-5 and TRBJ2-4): DARVTQTPRHKVTEMGQEVTMRCQPILGHNTVFWYRQTMMQGLELLAYFRNRAPLDDSGMPKDRFSAEMPDATLATLKIQPSEPRDSAVYFCASAPPQRIQYFGAGTRLSVL.